This T cell receptor beta chain appears in the sequencing data of a study of technical replicates of blood from a few donors (dated by TCRdb to the late 2010s). Libraries were prepared through the immunoSEQ multiplex PCR assay. TCRdb carries this immuneACCESS record with in-frame sequences only. Its versions omit some clonotypes, under half of them owing to an unresolved V gene in the studies checked, with the rest unexplained. This sample comprises around 83,000 clones, approximately 94% of them detected only once. Approximately 0.39% of the sample rests with the top ten. On this clone itself: The antigen this receptor binds is unknown. It has no much larger one-base neighbor in the sample; base qualities were not kept.

V lost 7 bases and J lost 2 bases; the stretch between them is 18 bases long. The CDR3 runs 15 residues from the cysteine to the phenylalanine. The DNA shown is the 45-base CDR3, in frame from base 1. From a lookup of the germline V gene, CDR1 and CDR2 are WSHSY and SAAADI. Material: T cells isolated from PBMCs. The rearrangement joined TRBV10-2 to TRBJ2-7, with the D gene call left open. The sequence came from a human donor in good health. CDR3 region: CASMSPLNLTYEQYF. The nucleotide sequence is given as TGCGCCAGCATGTCCCCCCTCAATCTAACCTACGAGCAGTACTTC.